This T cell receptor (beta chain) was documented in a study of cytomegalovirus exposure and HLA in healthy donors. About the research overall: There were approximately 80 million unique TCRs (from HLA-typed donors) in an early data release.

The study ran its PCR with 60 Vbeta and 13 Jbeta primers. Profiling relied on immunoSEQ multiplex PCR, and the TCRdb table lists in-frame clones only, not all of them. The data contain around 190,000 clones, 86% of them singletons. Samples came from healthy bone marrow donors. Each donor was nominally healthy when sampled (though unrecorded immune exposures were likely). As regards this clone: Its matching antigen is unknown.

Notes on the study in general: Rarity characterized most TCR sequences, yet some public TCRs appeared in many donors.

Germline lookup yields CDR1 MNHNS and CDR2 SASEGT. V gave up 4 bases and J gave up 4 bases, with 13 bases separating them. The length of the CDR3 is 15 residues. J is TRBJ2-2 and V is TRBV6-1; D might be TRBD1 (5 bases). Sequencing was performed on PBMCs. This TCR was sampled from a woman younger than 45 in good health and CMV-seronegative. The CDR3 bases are TGTGCCAGCAGTGTGGACATGACCGGCACCGGGGAGCTGTTTTTT. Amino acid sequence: CASSVDMTGTGELFF.